One and the same sample provided the 11 T cell receptor beta chains below, sequenced in a study of T cells after yellow fever vaccination. Using its own MiXCR run on the 5' RACE reads, TCRdb lists one record per CDR3 protein. Altogether about 430,000 distinct CDR3 sequences are present, 18% being singletons, with the ten largest covering 15% to 20%. The specimen comprised PBMCs, sampled before the yellow fever booster vaccination. The origin of the receptors is a man between 18 and 29 years old who received the YFV17D yellow fever vaccine.

The sample holds a few counts of this clonotype. The genes are TRBV4-3 and TRBJ2-5; TRBD2 might be the D (5 bases). Germline V gene sequence: CDR1 LGHNA, CDR2 YSLEER. Deletions cut 0 bases from V and 9 bases from J, with 23 bases between. The CDR3 runs 17 residues. This CDR3 reads CASSQERPLAHGGAQYF. The DNA for the CDR3 is TGCGCCAGCAGCCAAGAGAGACCTCTAGCTCACGGTGGGGCCCAGTACTTC.

The J gene is TRBJ1-1, the V gene TRBV29-1; 8 bases agree with TRBD1. The V gene end was trimmed by 7 bases and the J gene end by 4 bases; junction bases not matched to a gene: 2. CDR1 is SQVTM and CDR2 is ANQGSEA in the germline V gene. The CDR3 contains 11 residues. The CDR3 coding sequence is TGCAGCGCACAGGGGGTCACTGAAGCTTTCTTT. This sequence encodes CSAQGVTEAFF. Variable domain in full (rest from reference TRBV29-1 and TRBJ1-1): SAVISQKPSRDICQRGTSLTIQCQVDSQVTMMFWYRQQPGQSLTLIATANQGSEATYESGFVIDKFPISRPNLTFSTLTVSNMSPEDSSIYLCSAQGVTEAFFGQGTRLTVV.

The chain is built from TRBV11-2 and TRBJ2-4; no definite D call. Germline-derived CDR1 and CDR2 are SGHAT and FQNNGV. V lost 1 base and J lost 9, with 4 bases in between. The CDR3 consists of 11 residues. CDR3 in amino acids: CASSLGVIQYF. The CDR3 nucleotides are TGTGCCAGCAGCTTAGGTGTCATTCAGTACTTC. The whole variable domain, remainder taken from reference TRBV11-2 and TRBJ2-4, is EAGVAQSPRYKIIEKRQSVAFWCNPISGHATLYWYQQILGQGPKLLIQFQNNGVVDDSQLPKDRFSAERLKGVDSTLKIQPAKLEDSAVYLCASSLGVIQYFGAGTRLSVL.

In this sample, this clonotype turned up a few times. This chain links TRBV10-3 with TRBJ2-3; D is unresolved. V was shortened by 6 bases and J by 2 bases, with 9 bases between the two germline ends. The CDR3 contains 13 residues. The germline gives CDR1 ENHRY, CDR2 SYGVKD. The CDR3 sequence is CAIRGMATDTQYF. The CDR3 DNA sequence: TGTGCCATCAGGGGGATGGCCACAGATACGCAGTATTTT.

This clonotype occurred a few times. V gene TRBV12-3 or TRBV12-4 combines with J gene TRBJ1-1; 11 bases map to TRBD1. Trimming removed 5 bases from V and 3 bases from J; junction bases left unmatched: 2. CDR3 length: 14 amino acids. The CDR3 DNA is TGTGCCAGCAGTCGGGGACAGGGGGACACTGAAGCTTTCTTT. Translated: CASSRGQGDTEAFF.

This chain uses TRBV29-1 with TRBJ2-2; D is undetermined. Germline V lookup: CDR1 SQVTM, CDR2 ANQGSEA. The CDR3 has 15 residues. The V end lost 1 base, the J end lost 6 bases, and 15 bases lay between the germline ends. CDR3 sequence (DNA): TGCAGCGTTGAAGGGGTCAAAGCCCTGCCCGGGGAGCTGTTTTTT. This codes for CSVEGVKALPGELFF.

This chain connects TRBV11-2 to TRBJ2-5; D may be TRBD1 (6 bases). Looked up from germline, CDR1 is SGHAT and CDR2 is FQNNGV. V was shortened by 7 bases and J by 2 bases, with 11 bases between the two germline ends. The CDR3 length is 13 residues. CDR3 region: CASNGQPQETQYF. CDR3 sequence (DNA): TGTGCCAGCAACGGACAGCCACAAGAGACCCAGTACTTC. The full variable domain, with the rest looked up from reference TRBV11-2 and TRBJ2-5, is EAGVAQSPRYKIIEKRQSVAFWCNPISGHATLYWYQQILGQGPKLLIQFQNNGVVDDSQLPKDRFSAERLKGVDSTLKIQPAKLEDSAVYLCASNGQPQETQYFGPGTRLLVL.

The CDR3 region has the DNA TGCAGCGTAGCCTATACTAGCGACACCGGGGAGCTGTTTTTT. Protein sequence: CSVAYTSDTGELFF. The rearrangement joins TRBV29-1 to TRBJ2-2, with 7 bases that match TRBD2. Looked up from germline, CDR1 is SQVTM and CDR2 is ANQGSEA. J lost 3 bases, V lost 6 bases, and 7 bases had no gene match. The CDR3 spans 14 residues.

In its sample, this clonotype was seen a few times. J is TRBJ2-3 and V is TRBV7-9; no definite D call. V lost 4 bases, J lost 5 bases, and 13 bases lay in between. CDR3 length: 14 amino acids. The V gene's germline CDR1 is SEHNR and CDR2 FQNEAQ (reference sequence). In DNA form, the CDR3 reads TGTGCCAGCAGCTCTCCCGGAATGGTAGATACGCAGTATTTT. Translation gives CASSSPGMVDTQYF.

The chain combines TRBV7-8 with TRBJ2-5; TRBD2 matches 8 bases. Germline loops: CDR1 SGHVS, CDR2 FQNEAQ. The CDR3 runs 16 residues. V shed 8 bases and J 1 base; nucleotides not matched to a gene: 12. The CDR3: CASRTRGGTSQETQYF. The CDR3 DNA is TGTGCCAGCCGGACTCGGGGGGGCACATCCCAAGAGACCCAGTACTTC.

The chain links TRBV7-8 to TRBJ2-5; weak D call: TRBD1 (5 bases). The CDR3 runs 13 residues. Germline V gene data show CDR1 as SGHVS and CDR2 as FQNEAQ. Trimming took off 5 bases at V and 2 bases at J, with 9 bases between the two ends. The CDR3 here is CASSARVQETQYF. CDR3 sequence (DNA): TGTGCCAGCAGCGCCAGGGTGCAAGAGACCCAGTACTTC.